This T cell receptor beta chain was identified during a study of blood T cell repertoires in COVID-19. Across the whole study: COVID-19 samples from acute and convalescent phases originated in the United States, Italy and Spain.

The CDR3 length is 15 residues. Deletions cut 5 bases from V and 0 bases from J, with 13 bases between. CDR1 and CDR2 (germline): LNHDA, SQIVND (reference sequence). Original processing notes: Using reference gene primer amplification, nucleated cell counts were estimated. Profiled with immunoSEQ multiplex PCR; TCRdb holds only in-frame clones, not every one. V and J calls plus clone size are reproduced from that table; the DNA served to infer D and trimming. The sample carries about 200,000 clones, 85% to 90% recorded once. The source of this sequence is a middle-aged man with acute or convalescent COVID-19. The specimen sequenced was peripheral blood. V is TRBV19 and J is TRBJ1-2; D call uncertain. Here the CDR3 DNA reads TGTGCCAGTAGTGAGGACTCTGTAGCTAACTATGGCTACACCTTC. Encoded protein: CASSEDSVANYGYTF. The whole variable domain, remainder taken from reference TRBV19 and TRBJ1-2, is DGGITQSPKYLFRKEGQNVTLSCEQNLNHDAMYWYRQDPGQGLRLIYYSQIVNDFQKGDIAEGYSVSREKKESFPLTVTSAQKNPTAFYLCASSEDSVANYGYTFGSGTRLTVV.